The 26 T cell receptor beta chains given below trace back to one sample, sequenced in a study of cytomegalovirus exposure and HLA in healthy donors. The PCR was carried out with 60 Vbeta primers and 13 Jbeta primers. Sequencing was performed with immunoSEQ multiplex PCR; in TCRdb, only in-frame clones are kept and a portion is missing. The sample has 45,000 to 65,000 clones; 70% to 85% are singletons. Input material: PBMCs. The receptor source for this set is a woman between 40 and 55 years old in good health and CMV-seropositive.

This chain connects TRBV12-5 to TRBJ1-5; 7 nucleotides line up with TRBD1. CDR1 LGHNT and CDR2 FRNRAP come from the germline V gene. V shed 3 bases, J shed 5 bases, and the junction held 7 bases outside the gene matches. The length of the CDR3 is 15 residues. CDR3 amino acids: CASGFFGQADQPQHF. CDR3 DNA sequence: TGTGCTAGTGGTTTTTTCGGACAGGCTGATCAGCCCCAGCATTTT.

The J gene is TRBJ2-2, the V gene TRBV19; 9 bases agree with TRBD1. J gave up 5 bases and V 7 bases, and 5 bases lay outside the gene matches. The CDR3 is made up of 14 amino acids. The germline CDR1 and CDR2 sequences are LNHDA and SQIVND (reference sequence). The CDR3 loop reads CASKRTGETGELFF. The DNA of the CDR3 is TGTGCCAGTAAGAGGACAGGGGAAACCGGGGAGCTGTTTTTT.

This chain uses TRBV2 with TRBJ2-7; TRBD2 is a possible D gene (5 bases). Germline V lookup: CDR1 SNHLY, CDR2 FYNNEI. V was cut by 7 bases and J by 12 bases, with 16 bases left in between. The CDR3 is 11 amino acids. This chain's CDR3 is CASNDPSFLYF. Written as DNA, the CDR3 is TGTGCCAGCAACGACCCTAGCTTTCTGTACTTC.

This clone was detected only once. The chain links TRBV19 to TRBJ2-1; 7 nucleotides match TRBD2. CDR1 is LNHDA and CDR2 is SQIVND in the germline V gene (reference sequence). This CDR3 spans 16 amino acids. After removal of 2 bases from V and 9 bases from J, the junction contained 13 bases not matched to a gene. The DNA for the CDR3 is TGTGCCAGTAGTATAATTAGGGGTACGGGGGGAGGTGAGCAGTTCTTC. It translates to CASSIIRGTGGGEQFF. Combining the CDR3 with reference TRBV19 and TRBJ2-1 gives the whole variable domain DGGITQSPKYLFRKEGQNVTLSCEQNLNHDAMYWYRQDPGQGLRLIYYSQIVNDFQKGDIAEGYSVSREKKESFPLTVTSAQKNPTAFYLCASSIIRGTGGGEQFFGPGTRLTVL.

The chain joins TRBV10-3 to TRBJ1-2, with a possible D match to TRBD1 (5 bases). Germline V CDR1 and CDR2: ENHRY, SYGVKD. This CDR3 has 14 residues. V lost 4 bases, J lost 6 bases, and 15 bases lay in between. The CDR3 DNA reads TGTGCCATCAGTGCGGGGGAGGCGGGTGATGGCTACACCTTC. It is translated as CAISAGEAGDGYTF.

V gene TRBV2 combines with J gene TRBJ2-7, with D perhaps matching TRBD1 (5 bases). The V gene's germline CDR1 is SNHLY and CDR2 FYNNEI. The CDR3 runs 12 residues. CDR3 amino acids: CAGTGLDYEQYF. In nucleotides, the CDR3 is TGTGCTGGTACAGGCTTGGACTACGAGCAGTACTTC.

V is TRBV20-1 and J is TRBJ2-7; D might be TRBD1 (6 bases). The CDR3 sequence is 11 residues long. Trimming cost V 7 bases and J 6 bases, with 13 bases left between them. Germline CDR1 DFQATT, CDR2 SNEGSKA (reference sequence). The CDR3 coding sequence is TGCAGTGTCCCAGGGGTGGTCGAGCAGTACTTC. This sequence encodes CSVPGVVEQYF.

The chain combines TRBV7-3 with TRBJ2-7; TRBD1 matches at 10 bases. V lost 3 bases and J lost 2; bases outside the gene matches: 4. From germline, CDR1 is SGHTA and CDR2 FQGTGA. The CDR3 runs 15 residues. The CDR3 loop reads CASSLGTGVTYEQYF. CDR3 coding DNA: TGTGCCAGCAGCTTGGGGACAGGGGTTACCTACGAGCAGTACTTC.

The V and J genes are TRBV23-1 and TRBJ2-7; tentatively, D is TRBD2 (7 bases). TRBV23-1 counts as an open reading frame of uncertain function. V gave up 2 bases and J gave up 1 base, with 18 bases separating them. There are 17 residues in the CDR3. The CDR3 sequence is CASSQRGGDRGSYEQYF. The DNA for the CDR3 is TGCGCCAGCAGTCAAAGGGGGGGCGATCGGGGATCCTACGAGCAGTACTTC.

In nucleotides, the CDR3 is TGCGCCAGCAGCCCCGGGACAGGGGGGGACGAGCAGTACTTC. Its protein product is CASSPGTGGDEQYF. The chain uses TRBV4-1 and TRBJ2-7, with TRBD1 identical over 11 bases. With 4 bases clipped from V and 5 bases from J, the junction kept 4 bases outside the gene matches. This CDR3 contains 14 residues. In germline, CDR1 is MGHRA, CDR2 YSYEKL.

The chain joins TRBV29-1 to TRBJ2-1; 7 bases agree with TRBD1. Germline-derived CDR1 and CDR2 are SQVTM and ANQGSEA. The CDR3 spans 13 residues. With 3 bases clipped from V and 3 bases from J, the junction kept 2 bases outside the gene matches. In DNA, the CDR3 is TGCAGCGTTGACAGGGGGTACTACAATGAGCAGTTCTTC. Encoded protein: CSVDRGYYNEQFF.

The genes are TRBV5-8 and TRBJ2-2; 10 bases line up with TRBD1. The ends lost 5 bases at V and 4 bases at J; junction bases unmatched: 11. This CDR3 is built from 17 residues. CDR1 and CDR2 (germline): SGHTS, YDEGEE. The CDR3 nucleotides read TGTGCCAGCAGTCTTAAGCCCGGGACAGGGGTCACCGGGGAGCTGTTTTTT. Translating it yields CASSLKPGTGVTGELFF.

This chain connects TRBV6-1 to TRBJ1-2, with D unclear. The germline V gene encodes CDR1 MNHNS and CDR2 SASEGT. This CDR3 is built from 15 residues. Trimming removed 8 bases at V and 4 bases at J, with 20 bases between. The CDR3 coding sequence is TGTGCCAGCTCAAAAACCCTGGTGCGTGGCTATGGCTACACCTTC. Translating gives CASSKTLVRGYGYTF.

The chain employs TRBV7-3 and TRBJ2-2; 7 bases are shared with TRBD1. Germline trimming cut 6 bases from V and 9 bases from J; bases unmatched to any gene: 13. This CDR3 has 15 residues. Germline-derived CDR1 and CDR2 are SGHTA and FQGTGA. The CDR3 loop is CASSSTGVPSRELFF. The DNA of the CDR3 is TGTGCCAGCAGTTCCACAGGGGTCCCTTCTAGGGAGCTGTTTTTT.

V and J are TRBV5-6 and TRBJ1-1; the D gene is possibly TRBD1 (6 bases). Looked up from germline, CDR1 is SGHDT and CDR2 is YYEEEE. Trimming stripped 2 bases from V and 6 bases from J, with 17 bases between. The CDR3 is 15 amino acids. The CDR3 DNA sequence: TGTGCCAGCAGCTTCGAAACAGGGAGAGGTGCTGAAGCTTTCTTT. This sequence encodes CASSFETGRGAEAFF. The whole variable domain, filled in from reference TRBV5-6 and TRBJ1-1, reads DAGVTQSPTHLIKTRGQQVTLRCSPKSGHDTVSWYQQALGQGPQFIFQYYEEEERQRGNFPDRFSGHQFPNYSSELNVNALLLGDSALYLCASSFETGRGAEAFFGQGTRLTVV.

This clone is a singleton in its sample. J is TRBJ1-1 and V is TRBV30, with 7 bases matching TRBD1. V gave up 0 bases and J gave up 5 bases; unmatched junction bases: 12. The CDR3 length is 16 residues. Germline V lookup: CDR1 GTSNPN, CDR2 SVGIG (reference sequence). The DNA of the CDR3 is TGTGCCTGGAGTGTCGGAGGGGGCTGGAGAAGGACTGAAGCTTTCTTT. This gives the protein CAWSVGGGWRRTEAFF.

This clone was observed a handful of times. The chain links TRBV19 to TRBJ1-1; 7 nucleotides match TRBD1. The J segment lost 2 bases and the V segment lost 4 bases, leaving 10 bases of the junction unmatched. The CDR3 extends over 16 amino acids. The germline V gene encodes CDR1 LNHDA and CDR2 SQIVND (reference sequence). CDR3 sequence: CASSNPGQRINTEAFF. The CDR3 DNA is TGTGCCAGTAGTAATCCGGGACAGAGAATTAACACTGAAGCTTTCTTT.

There are a few counts of this clone. This chain joins TRBV6-5 and TRBJ2-7; 7 bases map to TRBD1. J gave up 3 bases and V 6 bases, and 11 bases lay outside the gene matches. Germline V gives CDR1 MNHEY, CDR2 SVGAGI. This CDR3 contains 15 residues. CDR3 nucleotide sequence: TGTGCCAGCAGGATGCAAATGACAGGGATCTACGAGCAGTACTTC. Translating gives CASRMQMTGIYEQYF.

This rearrangement joins TRBV29-1 to TRBJ1-1; tentatively, D is TRBD1 (5 bases). Looked up from germline, CDR1 is SQVTM and CDR2 is ANQGSEA. V dropped 7 bases and J dropped 0 bases, with 18 bases sitting between them. The CDR3 extends over 15 amino acids. CDR3 region: CSGGGSRDLNTEAFF. The CDR3 DNA reads TGCAGCGGGGGGGGGTCCCGAGATTTGAACACTGAAGCTTTCTTT.

CDR3 residues: CASSHWESPGKNIQYF. The CDR3 DNA follows: TGCGCCAGCAGCCACTGGGAGAGCCCGGGCAAAAACATTCAGTACTTC. The rearrangement joins TRBV4-1 to TRBJ2-4, with a possible D match to TRBD2 (5 bases). Germline CDR1 reads MGHRA; CDR2 reads YSYEKL. The CDR3 totals 16 residues. The ends were cut back, 3 bases at V and 3 bases at J, with 15 bases in the middle.

The genes are TRBV27 and TRBJ2-1; 10 bases are shared with TRBD2. The J segment lost 9 bases and the V segment lost 2 bases, leaving 10 bases of the junction unmatched. There are 16 residues in the CDR3. CDR1 MNHEY and CDR2 SMNVEV come from the germline V gene (reference sequence). CDR3 DNA: TGTGCCAGCAGTTTACGGCGAGCGGGGGGGAGGGGTGAGCAGTTCTTC. Its translation is CASSLRRAGGRGEQFF.

The chain links TRBV2 to TRBJ1-1; D remains unclear. CDR1 and CDR2 (germline): SNHLY, FYNNEI. V was trimmed by 5 bases and J by 4 bases, leaving 23 bases between them. The length of the CDR3 is 17 residues. The CDR3 loop reads CASSSSVFGGGGTEAFF. The CDR3 coding sequence is TGTGCCAGCAGTTCCTCAGTTTTCGGTGGCGGTGGCACTGAAGCTTTCTTT.

V and J are TRBV7-8 and TRBJ1-2, with TRBD1 identical over 7 bases. The CDR3 loop spans 14 amino acids. Trimming removed 5 bases from V and 7 bases from J; junction bases left unmatched: 10. In germline, CDR1 is SGHVS, CDR2 FQNEAQ. CDR3 bases: TGTGCCAGCAGCCGCGACAGGGTCAAACCTGGCTACACCTTC. This sequence encodes CASSRDRVKPGYTF. The full variable domain, completed using reference TRBV7-8 and TRBJ1-2, is GAGVSQSPRYKVAKRGQDVALRCDPISGHVSLFWYQQALGQGPEFLTYFQNEAQLDKSGLPSDRFFAERPEGSVSTLKIQRTQQEDSAVYLCASSRDRVKPGYTFGSGTRLTVV.

This sequence joins TRBV15 and TRBJ2-3; no definite D call. Trimming pared 0 bases from V and 2 bases from J, leaving 6 bases between. Germline V gene sequence: CDR1 LNHNV, CDR2 YYDKDF (reference sequence). The CDR3 runs 14 residues. The CDR3 DNA reads TGTGCCACCAGCAGAGAACAGACCACAGATACGCAGTATTTT. Translation gives CATSREQTTDTQYF.

The V and J genes are TRBV30 and TRBJ1-1; unclear D gene. This CDR3 has 15 residues. Per the germline V gene, CDR1 is GTSNPN and CDR2 is SVGIG (reference sequence). The germline V and J ends were trimmed by 0 bases and 0 bases, with 11 bases remaining between them. The CDR3 sequence: CAWSVYSGLNTEAFF. The CDR3 DNA reads TGTGCCTGGAGTGTATATTCGGGGTTGAACACTGAAGCTTTCTTT. Full variable domain (outside the CDR3, taken from reference TRBV30 and TRBJ1-1): SQTIHQWPATLVQPVGSPLSLECTVEGTSNPNLYWYRQAAGRGLQLLFYSVGIGQISSEVPQNLSASRPQDRQFILSSKKLLLSDSGFYLCAWSVYSGLNTEAFFGQGTRLTVV.

V usage is TRBV9 and J usage is TRBJ1-3, with D uncertain. This CDR3 comprises 13 residues. Trimming shortened V by 0 bases and J by 4 bases, and 5 bases separated the two germline ends. From germline, CDR1 is SGDLS and CDR2 YYNGEE. DNA for the CDR3: TGTGCCAGCAGCGTAGTTGAGGGAAACACCATATATTTT. Protein sequence: CASSVVEGNTIYF.